What follows are 19 T cell receptor beta chains derived from one specimen sequenced in a study of identifying expanded T cells in peripheral blood. Assay: immunoSEQ multiplex PCR; the TCRdb copy retains only in-frame clones and omits some. Among approximately 120,000 clones, around 90% were seen once, and the ten largest hold just under 8.5%. The sequencing input was blood. The receptors were sampled from a person aged 18 to 70 in good health.

The chain joins TRBV30 to TRBJ2-6, with D perhaps TRBD1 or TRBD2 (5 bases each). Trimming pared 5 bases from V and 0 bases from J, leaving 11 bases between. Looked up from germline, CDR1 is GTSNPN and CDR2 is SVGIG (reference sequence). This CDR3 is built from 15 residues. CDR3 DNA: TGTGCCTGGTCCCGGGGCGACTCTGGGGCCAACGTCCTGACTTTC. Its translation: CAWSRGDSGANVLTF. Full variable domain (missing parts from reference TRBV30 and TRBJ2-6): SQTIHQWPATLVQPVGSPLSLECTVEGTSNPNLYWYRQAAGRGLQLLFYSVGIGQISSEVPQNLSASRPQDRQFILSSKKLLLSDSGFYLCAWSRGDSGANVLTFGAGSRLTVL.

The V call is TRBV9, the J call TRBJ2-1; D is uncertain. The CDR3 contains 13 residues. The germline gives CDR1 SGDLS, CDR2 YYNGEE. V dropped 10 bases and J dropped 3 bases, with 14 bases sitting between them. CDR3 in DNA: TGTGCCGGGTCGGTAGGGCTCTACAATGAGCAGTTCTTC. Translation gives CAGSVGLYNEQFF.

This clone showed up just once. The chain recombines TRBV28 with TRBJ1-2; no definite D call. Deletions cut 3 bases from V and 7 bases from J, with 12 bases between. The CDR3 loop spans 13 amino acids. Germline V CDR1 and CDR2: MDHEN, SYDVKM. Here the CDR3 reads CASSFGQVLGYTF. CDR3 in DNA: TGTGCCAGCAGTTTCGGTCAGGTCCTTGGCTACACCTTC.

This clone has only one observation. The rearrangement links TRBV4-1 to TRBJ1-1; D gene unclear. The CDR3 runs 14 residues. CDR1 MGHRA and CDR2 YSYEKL come from the germline V gene. Trimming removed 1 base from V and 1 base from J, with 7 bases in between. CDR3 sequence (DNA): TGCGCCAGCAGCCAAGTGTTTGGGAACACTGAAGCTTTCTTT. Translated, it gives CASSQVFGNTEAFF.

The chain is built from TRBV27 and TRBJ2-5; 10 bases are shared with TRBD2. The CDR3 spans 13 residues. The V gene's germline CDR1 is MNHEY and CDR2 SMNVEV (reference sequence). Trimming at V came to 11 bases and at J to 6 bases, leaving 9 bases not matched to a gene. CDR3 nucleotide sequence: TGTGCCGCCAGCGGGGGGGCCCTTCAGACCCAGTACTTC. Translated, it gives CAASGGALQTQYF.

The chain combines TRBV21-1 with TRBJ1-5; TRBD1, the table's D call, lacks a check against the DNA. TRBV21-1 is a documented pseudogene. CDR3 length equals 18 residues. CDR3 amino acids: CASQNPGQGIYSNQPQHF. CDR3 DNA sequence: TGTGCCAGCCAGAATCCGGGACAGGGGATTTATAGCAATCAGCCCCAGCATTTT.

The chain links TRBV2 to TRBJ1-5; a weak D match, TRBD1 (5 bases). Germline V gene lookup returns CDR1 SNHLY and CDR2 FYNNEI. This CDR3 is 13 amino acids long. The germline V and J ends were trimmed by 6 bases and 3 bases, with 9 bases remaining between them. CDR3 in amino acids: CASRLGVNQPQHF. In DNA, the CDR3 is TGTGCCAGCAGATTAGGGGTCAATCAGCCCCAGCATTTT. Drawing the rest from reference TRBV2 and TRBJ1-5, the complete variable domain is EPEVTQTPSHQVTQMGQEVILRCVPISNHLYFYWYRQILGQKVEFLVSFYNNEISEKSEIFDDQFSVERPDGSNFTLKIRSTKLEDSAMYFCASRLGVNQPQHFGDGTRLSIL.

This clone was recorded only once. V and J are TRBV5-1 and TRBJ1-3; no definite D call. The CDR3 is 16 residues long. Trimming left V 0 bases short and J 0 bases short, with 10 bases between. The germline V gene has CDR1 SGHRS and CDR2 YFSETQ. The CDR3 reads CASSLEGPASGNTIYF. DNA of the CDR3: TGCGCCAGCAGCTTGGAAGGACCCGCCTCTGGAAACACCATATATTTT.

V usage is TRBV10-1 and J usage is TRBJ2-5; 11 nucleotides align to TRBD2. Unmatched junction bases numbered 12, after V lost 6 bases and J lost 0 bases. The CDR3 covers 18 residues. Germline loops: CDR1 WNHNN, CDR2 SYGVQD (reference sequence). CDR3 amino acids: CASSPGTSGRPDQETQYF. The CDR3 DNA reads TGCGCCAGCAGCCCAGGGACTAGCGGACGGCCGGACCAAGAGACCCAGTACTTC.

The chain uses TRBV6-5 and TRBJ2-7, with 9 bases that match TRBD1. Germline V CDR1 and CDR2: MNHEY, SVGAGI. V lost 6 bases to trimming and J lost 4 bases; unmatched junction nucleotides: 10. The CDR3 length is 15 residues. The CDR3 DNA is TGTGCCAGCAGGAGACCCGGGACAGGGTCGTACGAGCAGTACTTC. Translating it yields CASRRPGTGSYEQYF.

The chain uses TRBV6-5 and TRBJ1-6, with TRBD1 matching over 9 bases. The length of the CDR3 is 15 residues. The germline gives CDR1 MNHEY, CDR2 SVGAGI. Germline trimming cut 7 bases from V and 9 bases from J; bases unmatched to any gene: 10. CDR3 nucleotide sequence: TGTGCCAGCACCCACCGAGGGACAGGGATTTCACCCCTCCACTTT. Translation: CASTHRGTGISPLHF.

This chain connects TRBV19 to TRBJ2-1; a possible D gene is TRBD2 (5 bases). Germline V gene data show CDR1 as LNHDA and CDR2 as SQIVND (reference sequence). V lost 7 bases and J 6 bases, leaving 19 bases between the germline ends. The CDR3 length is 15 residues. The DNA for the CDR3 is TGTGCCAGTACCCCTGCTATAGCGTTGGGCAATGAGCAGTTCTTC. This codes for CASTPAIALGNEQFF.

The chain carries TRBV2 and TRBJ1-1; D is unresolved. The CDR3 contains 11 residues. Trimming took 6 bases from V and 10 from J, leaving 12 bases between them. From germline, CDR1 is SNHLY and CDR2 FYNNEI. CDR3 sequence (DNA): TGTGCCAGCAGGGCAGCCGAGGCAGCTTTCTTT. Its protein product is CASRAAEAAFF. The full variable domain, its missing parts supplied by reference TRBV2 and TRBJ1-1, is EPEVTQTPSHQVTQMGQEVILRCVPISNHLYFYWYRQILGQKVEFLVSFYNNEISEKSEIFDDQFSVERPDGSNFTLKIRSTKLEDSAMYFCASRAAEAAFFGQGTRLTVV.

The chain employs TRBV29-1 and TRBJ1-2; D unresolved. CDR3 length: 13 amino acids. Deletions cut 4 bases from V and 4 bases from J, with 13 bases between. Per germline, CDR1 SQVTM and CDR2 ANQGSEA. CDR3 in DNA: TGCAGCGTTGGAATGAGGCAGACCTATGGCTACACCTTC. This sequence encodes CSVGMRQTYGYTF.

The chain is built from TRBV6-1 and TRBJ2-7; 14 bases are a match to TRBD2. Germline loops: CDR1 MNHNS, CDR2 SASEGT. This CDR3 comprises 16 residues. V gave up 4 bases and J gave up 5 bases; unmatched junction bases: 7. Here the CDR3 DNA reads TGTGCCAGCAGTGGCGGGACTAGCGGGAGCTTCAACGAGCAGTACTTC. This codes for CASSGGTSGSFNEQYF.

The CDR3 here is CASSTLGSETQYF. The CDR3, as DNA: TGTGCCAGCAGCACCCTGGGGAGTGAGACCCAGTACTTC. V and J are TRBV7-8 and TRBJ2-5; weak D call: TRBD2 (5 bases). The germline V and J ends were trimmed by 5 bases and 5 bases, with 12 bases remaining between them. The CDR3 sequence is 13 residues long. Germline CDR1 and CDR2: SGHVS and FQNEAQ.

The chain joins TRBV7-3 to TRBJ2-1; D call uncertain. The germline V gene encodes CDR1 SGHTA and CDR2 FQGTGA. This CDR3 is 16 amino acids long. V was clipped by 0 bases and J by 1 base, with 10 bases between them. CDR3 residues: CASSLTGWVSYNEQFF. The CDR3, as DNA: TGTGCCAGCAGCTTAACTGGGTGGGTTTCCTACAATGAGCAGTTCTTC.

This chain links TRBV7-2 with TRBJ2-2; 9 nucleotides match TRBD1. The CDR3 spans 15 residues. CDR1 and CDR2 from the germline V gene are SGHTA and FQGNSA. V dropped 5 bases and J dropped 7; count of bases not matched to a gene: 8. CDR3 coding DNA: TGTGCCAGCAGCCACAGGGGGCTAGAGGTCGGGGAGCTGTTTTTT. Amino acids: CASSHRGLEVGELFF.

The V and J genes are TRBV30 and TRBJ2-1; D is possibly TRBD2 (5 bases). The CDR3 consists of 14 residues. CDR1 is GTSNPN and CDR2 is SVGIG in the germline V gene (reference sequence). V was cut by 5 bases and J by 0 bases, with 11 bases left in between. The chain's CDR3 is CAWVLGSSYNEQFF. In nucleotides, the CDR3 is TGTGCCTGGGTGCTTGGGAGCTCCTACAATGAGCAGTTCTTC. Complete variable domain (other parts from reference TRBV30 and TRBJ2-1): SQTIHQWPATLVQPVGSPLSLECTVEGTSNPNLYWYRQAAGRGLQLLFYSVGIGQISSEVPQNLSASRPQDRQFILSSKKLLLSDSGFYLCAWVLGSSYNEQFFGPGTRLTVL.